The entry below describes one TCR beta chain. CDR3 length: 14 amino acids. V was cut by 3 bases and J by 4 bases, with 12 bases left in between. CDR1 is MNHEY, CDR2 SMNVEV, per germline (reference sequence). This entry belongs to a study of cytomegalovirus exposure and HLA in healthy donors. The PCR contained 60 Vbeta and 13 Jbeta primers. The assay was immunoSEQ multiplex PCR, and TCRdb's table has in-frame clones only and misses some. The sample gives some 100,000 clones, 70% to 85% of which show up once; about 9.9% is in the top ten. V usage is TRBV27 and J usage is TRBJ1-2, with D possibly TRBD1 on 5 matching bases. Sample: PBMCs. The receptor comes from a woman in her forties or fifties in good health and CMV-seropositive. The CDR3 reads CASSFTIGGYGYTF. CDR3 nucleotide sequence: TGTGCCAGCAGTTTCACGATCGGGGGCTATGGCTACACCTTC.